This passage covers 25 T cell receptor beta chains from one sample sequenced in a study of blood T cells in healthy people across ages. Next came a second PCR, run for roughly 6 to 11 cycles, which used a sample-barcoded 5' primer along with a J-beta primer mix. TCRdb called the 5' RACE reads again in MiXCR, with one record for every CDR3 protein. The repertoire holds approximately 790,000 distinct CDR3 sequences, with around two thirds as singletons. The sequenced sample consisted of blood. The receptors come from a young man in good health.

The chain employs TRBV2 and TRBJ1-2, with a tentative D call TRBD1 (6 bases). The V gene's germline CDR1 is SNHLY and CDR2 FYNNEI. The CDR3 is made up of 14 amino acids. Trimming took 4 bases from V and 2 from J, leaving 11 bases between them. The CDR3 reads CASSGDRTNYGYTF. The DNA for the CDR3 is TGTGCCAGCAGTGGAGACAGGACCAACTATGGCTACACCTTC.

This chain links TRBV4-2 with TRBJ1-6; D ambiguous. V lost 0 bases and J lost 0, with 9 bases in between. The V gene's germline CDR1 is LGHNA and CDR2 YNFKEQ. This CDR3 region has 17 residues. The chain's CDR3 is CASSQDSRSSYNSPLHF. For the CDR3, the DNA is TGTGCCAGCAGCCAAGACTCCCGGAGCTCCTATAATTCACCCCTCCACTTT.

The V gene is TRBV6-2 or TRBV6-3, the J gene TRBJ2-1, with 9 positions matching TRBD1. V gave up 7 bases and J gave up 4 bases; unmatched junction bases: 5. Per germline, CDR1 MNHEY and CDR2 SVGEGT. This CDR3 region has 14 residues. In DNA, the CDR3 is TGTGCCAGCAAAGGGACAGGGCTGTACAATGAGCAGTTCTTC. Its translation: CASKGTGLYNEQFF.

The chain has TRBV6-6 and TRBJ1-5; 9 bases fit TRBD1. CDR3 length: 17 amino acids. J lost 2 bases, V lost 6 bases, and 11 bases had no gene match. Germline CDR1 MNHNY, CDR2 SVGAGI (reference sequence). The CDR3 sequence is CASRESQGAFGNQPQHF. CDR3 in DNA: TGTGCCAGCAGAGAGTCACAGGGGGCGTTCGGCAATCAGCCCCAGCATTTT.

The chain links TRBV27 to TRBJ2-2, with 9 nucleotides matching TRBD2. The germline gives CDR1 MNHEY, CDR2 SMNVEV (reference sequence). The trim removed 0 bases at V and 8 bases at J, leaving 4 bases unmatched. This CDR3 has 15 residues. The CDR3 nucleotides are TGTGCCAGCAGTTTATCGGCTAGCGGGGTTGGGGAGCTGTTTTTT. Translated: CASSLSASGVGELFF.

This chain connects TRBV9 to TRBJ2-1; D gene uncertain. Trimming removed 4 bases from V and 4 bases from J, with 12 bases in between. From germline, CDR1 is SGDLS and CDR2 YYNGEE. The CDR3 totals 14 residues. The CDR3 spells CASSPPSQYNEQFF. The CDR3 bases are TGTGCCAGCAGCCCCCCGTCCCAATACAATGAGCAGTTCTTC.

The chain has TRBV13 and TRBJ1-2; D not certain. The germline V and J ends were trimmed by 4 bases and 9 bases, with 15 bases remaining between them. The CDR3 extends over 13 amino acids. Germline V gene data show CDR1 as PRHDT and CDR2 as FYEKMQ (reference sequence). The DNA for the CDR3 is TGTGCCAGCAGCTCCTGGGGATCTGTTAGCTACACCTTC. Residues: CASSSWGSVSYTF. The entire variable domain, with the rest obtained from reference TRBV13 and TRBJ1-2, is as follows: AAGVIQSPRHLIKEKRETATLKCYPIPRHDTVYWYQQGPGQDPQFLISFYEKMQSDKGSIPDRFSAQQFSDYHSELNMSSLELGDSALYFCASSSWGSVSYTFGSGTRLTVV.

The chain links TRBV2 to TRBJ1-1; TRBD1 aligns across 10 bases. With 6 bases clipped from V and 7 bases from J, the junction kept 5 bases outside the gene matches. The CDR3 runs to 13 residues. CDR1 SNHLY and CDR2 FYNNEI come from the germline V gene. As DNA, the CDR3 is TGTGCCAGCAGGCCGGACAGGGGGGGTGAAGCTTTCTTT. Translating it yields CASRPDRGGEAFF.

This rearrangement joins TRBV7-2 to TRBJ2-3; TRBD2 agrees at 9 bases. Germline CDR1 and CDR2: SGHTA and FQGNSA. This CDR3 spans 17 amino acids. The trim removed 1 base at V and 0 bases at J, leaving 5 bases unmatched. The CDR3 coding sequence is TGTGCCAGCAGCTTAGATGGGGCGGGGGGGAGCACAGATACGCAGTATTTT. Protein: CASSLDGAGGSTDTQYF.

The chain joins TRBV29-1 to TRBJ2-7, with unresolved D. The last part of the DNA fits TRBJ2-5 better; the J call may be wrong. This CDR3 has 11 amino acids. Germline values: CDR1 SQVTM, CDR2 ANQGSEA. This CDR3 is CSASDGETQYF. Written as DNA, the CDR3 is TGCAGCGCCTCGGACGGGGAGACCCAGTACTTC.

This clonotype has just a few counts. The chain is built from TRBV6-1 and TRBJ2-7, with 9 bases matching TRBD1. The V and J ends lost 5 bases and 6 bases, in that order; junction bases with no gene match: 8. The CDR3 contains 14 residues. CDR1 MNHNS and CDR2 SASEGT come from the germline V gene. The CDR3 nucleotides read TGTGCCAGCAGTCCCGACAGGGGGTTACGCGAGCAGTACTTC. It specifies CASSPDRGLREQYF.

The chain's CDR3 is CASSFEGYLYEQYF. CDR3 coding DNA: TGTGCCAGCAGTTTCGAGGGGTATCTCTACGAGCAGTACTTC. The chain has TRBV28 and TRBJ2-7; D possibly matches TRBD1 or TRBD2 (5 bases each). This CDR3 contains 14 residues. The germline gives CDR1 MDHEN, CDR2 SYDVKM. V dropped 3 bases and J dropped 3 bases, with 12 bases sitting between them.

Only a few counts were recorded for this clonotype. The chain's CDR3 is CSAGQGAYGYTF. CDR3 in DNA: TGCAGCGCGGGACAGGGGGCCTATGGCTACACCTTC. The chain joins TRBV29-1 to TRBJ1-2; 12 positions agree with TRBD1. CDR3 length equals 12 residues. Germline CDR1 and CDR2: SQVTM and ANQGSEA. The V segment lost 7 bases and the J segment 4 bases; nucleotides outside the gene matches: 1.

Only a few counts were recorded for this clonotype. V is TRBV4-3 and J is TRBJ2-7, with 9 bases fitting TRBD1. V trimming: 1 base; J trimming: 2 bases; junction bases outside the gene matches: 6. The germline gives CDR1 LGHNA, CDR2 YSLEER. The CDR3 spans 16 residues. CDR3 region: CASSQALGQGTYEQYF. The CDR3 DNA is TGCGCCAGCAGCCAAGCACTGGGACAGGGAACCTACGAGCAGTACTTC.

The chain is built from TRBV3-1 and TRBJ2-7; the match to TRBD1 covers 9 bases. V was pared by 3 bases and J by 4 bases, with 10 bases of the junction left unmatched. The CDR3 sequence is 16 residues long. The germline V gene has CDR1 LGHDT and CDR2 YNNKEL (reference sequence). CDR3 nucleotides: TGTGCCAGCAGCCACGAAACCGGGACAGGGTTATACGAGCAGTACTTC. Translating it yields CASSHETGTGLYEQYF.

V and J are TRBV7-2 and TRBJ2-3, with 8 bases lining up with TRBD2. The CDR3 loop spans 15 amino acids. The trim removed 5 bases at V and 4 bases at J, leaving 8 bases unmatched. Germline assignment: CDR1 SGHTA and CDR2 FQGNSA. The CDR3 DNA sequence: TGTGCCAGCAGCATCCTTAGCGGGGTTTCAGATACGCAGTATTTT. It codes for CASSILSGVSDTQYF.

This chain links TRBV28 with TRBJ2-7; maybe TRBD2 (6 bases). The V end was cut by 1 base, the J end by 0 bases, with 10 bases between. This CDR3 region has 15 residues. Looked up from germline, CDR1 is MDHEN and CDR2 is SYDVKM. CDR3 residues: CASSLSAGSSYEQYF. CDR3 DNA sequence: TGTGCCAGCAGTTTATCGGCGGGGAGCTCCTACGAGCAGTACTTC.

A single count supports this clonotype. V and J are TRBV7-2 and TRBJ2-4, with no clear D. With the DNA end fitting TRBJ2-7 better, the J assignment may be wrong. Germline CDR1 SGHTA, CDR2 FQGNSA. The CDR3 covers 15 residues. The CDR3 nucleotides read TGTGCCAGCAGCTCCAGAAAGACATTGTCCTACGAGCAGTACTTC. Amino acid sequence: CASSSRKTLSYEQYF.

This clonotype has just a few counts. This chain connects TRBV25-1 to TRBJ2-7; a possible D gene is TRBD2 (7 bases). The end of the DNA is better explained by TRBJ2-5, so the J call may be wrong. The CDR3 runs to 15 residues. Germline loops: CDR1 MGHDK, CDR2 SYGVNS. CDR3 DNA: TGTGCCAGCAGTGAATTTAGGGGGGGCACGGAGACCCAGTACTTC. It yields the protein CASSEFRGGTETQYF.

The V gene is TRBV29-1, the J gene TRBJ1-4; 7 bases are shared with TRBD1. V was clipped by 5 bases and J by 5 bases; unmatched bases: 8. The germline gives CDR1 SQVTM, CDR2 ANQGSEA. The CDR3 runs 14 residues. CDR3 in amino acids: CSVSWTGPNEKLFF. CDR3 sequence (DNA): TGCAGCGTTTCCTGGACAGGACCGAATGAAAAACTGTTTTTT.

This clonotype was found a few times. The rearrangement uses TRBV29-1 and TRBJ2-7; 9 bases fit TRBD1. The CDR3 length is 14 residues. From germline, CDR1 is SQVTM and CDR2 ANQGSEA. J gave up 1 base and V 6 bases, and 7 bases lay outside the gene matches. The CDR3 sequence is CSVGDRVGSYEQYF. CDR3 nucleotide sequence: TGCAGCGTGGGGGACAGGGTTGGGTCCTACGAGCAGTACTTC.

With regard to this clonotype: This may be a read error: a much more frequent sequence differs by one nucleotide. The chain combines TRBV20-1 with TRBJ2-1, with D perhaps being TRBD1 or TRBD2 (5 bases each). V lost 5 bases and J lost 4, with 18 bases in between. This CDR3 comprises 15 residues. Germline-derived CDR1 and CDR2 are DFQATT and SNEGSKA (reference sequence). CDR3: CSASRPGTDYNEQFF. Written as DNA, the CDR3 is TGCAGTGCTTCCCGACCCGGGACGGATTACAATGAGCAGTTCTTC.

There are a few counts of this clonotype. The chain has TRBV4-3 and TRBJ1-5, with D maybe TRBD1 (5 bases). Between the trimmed V and J ends, which lost 0 bases and 7 bases, there was a span of 19 bases. CDR3 length equals 17 residues. The germline V gene encodes CDR1 LGHNA and CDR2 YSLEER. CDR3 loop: CASSQDRSGRGGQPQHF. In DNA form, the CDR3 reads TGCGCCAGCAGCCAAGATCGTTCAGGGAGGGGTGGCCAGCCCCAGCATTTT.

The rearrangement links TRBV10-3 to TRBJ2-5; 10 bases are a match to TRBD1. The trim removed 6 bases at V and 6 bases at J, leaving 10 bases unmatched. CDR1 and CDR2 from the germline V gene are ENHRY and SYGVKD. The CDR3 contains 15 residues. The chain's CDR3 is CAISIAGTGVQTQYF. The DNA for the CDR3 is TGTGCCATCAGCATAGCCGGGACAGGGGTACAGACCCAGTACTTC.

The chain has TRBV7-6 and TRBJ2-7, with 8 bases that match TRBD1. The CDR3 is 14 residues long. Trimming took 6 bases from V and 1 from J; bases not matched to a gene: 5. Germline V gives CDR1 SGHVS, CDR2 FNYEAQ. The CDR3 region has the DNA TGTGCCAGCAGACGACAGGGGACTTCCTACGAGCAGTACTTC. This translates into CASRRQGTSYEQYF.